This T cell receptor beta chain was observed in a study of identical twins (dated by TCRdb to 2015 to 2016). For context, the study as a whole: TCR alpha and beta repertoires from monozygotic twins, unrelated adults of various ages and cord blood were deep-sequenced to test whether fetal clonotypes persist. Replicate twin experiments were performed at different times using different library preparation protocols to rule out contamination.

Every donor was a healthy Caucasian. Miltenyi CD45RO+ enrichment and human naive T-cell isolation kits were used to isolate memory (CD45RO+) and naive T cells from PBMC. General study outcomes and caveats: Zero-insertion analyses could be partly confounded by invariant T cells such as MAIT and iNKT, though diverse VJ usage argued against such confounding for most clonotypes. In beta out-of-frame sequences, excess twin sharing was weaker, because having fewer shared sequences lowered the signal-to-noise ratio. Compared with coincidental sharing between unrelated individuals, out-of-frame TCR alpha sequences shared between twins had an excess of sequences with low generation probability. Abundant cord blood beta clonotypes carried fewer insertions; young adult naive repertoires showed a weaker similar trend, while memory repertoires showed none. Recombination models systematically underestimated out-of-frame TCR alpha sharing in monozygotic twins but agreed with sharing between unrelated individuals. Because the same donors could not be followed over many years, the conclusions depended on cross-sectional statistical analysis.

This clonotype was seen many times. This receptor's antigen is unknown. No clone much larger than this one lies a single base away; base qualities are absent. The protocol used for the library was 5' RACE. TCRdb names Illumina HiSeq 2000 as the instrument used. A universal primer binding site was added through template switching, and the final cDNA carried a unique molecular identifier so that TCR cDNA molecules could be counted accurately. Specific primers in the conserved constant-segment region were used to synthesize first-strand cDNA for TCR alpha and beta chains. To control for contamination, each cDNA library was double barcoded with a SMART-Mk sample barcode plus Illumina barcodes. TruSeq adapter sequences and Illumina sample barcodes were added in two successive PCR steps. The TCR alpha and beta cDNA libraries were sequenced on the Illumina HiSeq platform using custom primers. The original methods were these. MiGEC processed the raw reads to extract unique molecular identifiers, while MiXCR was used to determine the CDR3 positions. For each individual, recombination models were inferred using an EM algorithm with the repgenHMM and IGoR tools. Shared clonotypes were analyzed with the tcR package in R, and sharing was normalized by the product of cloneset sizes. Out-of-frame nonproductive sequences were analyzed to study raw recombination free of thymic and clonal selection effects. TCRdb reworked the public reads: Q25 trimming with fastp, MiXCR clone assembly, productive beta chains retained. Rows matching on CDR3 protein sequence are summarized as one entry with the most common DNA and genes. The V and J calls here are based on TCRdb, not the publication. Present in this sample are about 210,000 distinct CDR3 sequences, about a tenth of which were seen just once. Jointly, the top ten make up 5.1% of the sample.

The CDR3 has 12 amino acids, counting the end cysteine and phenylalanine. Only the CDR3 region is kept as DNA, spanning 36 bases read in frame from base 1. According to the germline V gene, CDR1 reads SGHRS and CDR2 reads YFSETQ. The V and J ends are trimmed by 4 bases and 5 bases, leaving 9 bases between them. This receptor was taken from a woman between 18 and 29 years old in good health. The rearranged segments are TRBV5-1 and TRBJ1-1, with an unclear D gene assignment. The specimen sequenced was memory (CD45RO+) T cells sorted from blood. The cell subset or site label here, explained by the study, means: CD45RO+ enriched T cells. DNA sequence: TGCGCCAGCAGCCCCGGGTGGACTGAAGCTTTCTTT. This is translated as CASSPGWTEAFF.